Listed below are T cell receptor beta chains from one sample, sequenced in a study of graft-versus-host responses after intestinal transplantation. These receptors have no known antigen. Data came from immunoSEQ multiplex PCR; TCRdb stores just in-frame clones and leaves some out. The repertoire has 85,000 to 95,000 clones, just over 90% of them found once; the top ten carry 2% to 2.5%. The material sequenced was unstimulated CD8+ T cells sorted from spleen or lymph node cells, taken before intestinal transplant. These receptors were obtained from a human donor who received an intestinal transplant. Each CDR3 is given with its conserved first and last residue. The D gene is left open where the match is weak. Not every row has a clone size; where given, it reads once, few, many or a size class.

TGTGCCAGCAGCGTCGGACAGGGTCCATCTCTAGGCTACACCTTC CASSVGQGPSLGYTF TRBV9 - TRBD1 TRBJ1-2
TGTGCCAGCTCACCCCGGGACAAATTCCAAGGTCCCCAGCATTTT CASSPRDKFQGPQHF TRBV18 - - TRBJ1-5
TGTGCCACCAGCATAACCACAAGTCCCCTCTACGAGCGGTACTTC CATSITTSPLYERYF TRBV15 - - TRBJ2-7
TGTGCCAGCAGGACAGGGGATGATGGCTACACCTTC CASRTGDDGYTF TRBV27 - TRBD1 TRBJ1-2
TGTGCCAGCAGCGTACCGGCAGGGTTGAACACTGAAGCTTTCTTT CASSVPAGLNTEAFF TRBV9 - - TRBJ1-1
TGTGCCAGCAGTTCGACAGGGGGGAACTATGGCTACACCTTC CASSSTGGNYGYTF TRBV27 - TRBD1 TRBJ1-2
TGTGCCAGCAGAGGACAGGGACTATACGAGCAGTACTTC CASRGQGLYEQYF TRBV6-5 - - TRBJ2-7
TGCATGTTACAGGGGGACTATGGCTACACCTTC CMLQGDYGYTF TRBV20-1 once TRBD1 TRBJ1-2
TGTGCCAGCAGCTTGGTGGCGCGGGACTACGAGCAGTACTTC CASSLVARDYEQYF TRBV5-6 - - TRBJ2-7
TGTGCCAGCAGCTTTACACCCTACAATGAGCAGTTCTTC CASSFTPYNEQFF TRBV11-3 - - TRBJ2-1
TGCGCCAGCAGCCAAGATACTAGCGCCAATGAGCAGTTCTTC CASSQDTSANEQFF TRBV4-3 - TRBD2 TRBJ2-1
TGTGCCAGCAGCTTAGCGATCGGCGGTAAAGAGACCCAGTACTTC CASSLAIGGKETQYF TRBV7-9 - - TRBJ2-5
TGTGCCAGCAGCCAATGGGGGACAGGGAGGAACTACGAGCAGTACTTC CASSQWGTGRNYEQYF TRBV14 - TRBD1 TRBJ2-7
TGTGCCAGCAGTTACTCGAAACAGGGAACCTACGAGCAGTACTTC CASSYSKQGTYEQYF TRBV6-5 - - TRBJ2-7
TGCAGCGTTGAGCGGCAGGGTTCTTACGAGCAGTACTTC CSVERQGSYEQYF TRBV29-1 - - TRBJ2-7
TGCAGCGTTGGGGGGGGGACAGGGGTTGGGGAGCAGTACTTC CSVGGGTGVGEQYF TRBV29-1 - TRBD1 TRBJ2-7
TGTGCCAGCAGCTACGGACAGGGGATAGCCGGGGAGCTGTTTTTT CASSYGQGIAGELFF TRBV7-2 - TRBD1 TRBJ2-2
TGTGCCAGCAGTTTAAAGCTGCCCAATGAGCAGTTCTTC CASSLKLPNEQFF TRBV27 - - TRBJ2-1
TGTGCCAGCAGCGTTCCTTCCATCGGACTAGCGGGGGCCGGGGGCACAGATACGCGGTATTTT CASSVPSIGLAGAGGTDTRYF TRBV9 - TRBD2 TRBJ2-3
TGTGCCTGGAGTGTACATCGGAGTTATGAGCAGTTCTTC CAWSVHRSYEQFF TRBV30 - - TRBJ2-1
TGTGCCAGCAAAGGGGAGGACCTCTATGGCTACACCTTC CASKGEDLYGYTF TRBV25-1 - - TRBJ1-2
TGTGCCAGCAGCCGCCCGGACAGCTACGAGCAGTACTTC CASSRPDSYEQYF TRBV7-9 - - TRBJ2-7
TGCGCCAGCAGCCCTGGAGGGCGGGTTGGTGACGAGCAGTACTTC CASSPGGRVGDEQYF TRBV4-3 - - TRBJ2-7
TGTGCCTGGAGGACGGGAAGAACAACTGAAGCTTTCTTT CAWRTGRTTEAFF TRBV30 - - TRBJ1-1
TGTGCCAGTAGTATTCAGGGCCCGCGGTATGGCTACACCTTC CASSIQGPRYGYTF TRBV19 - - TRBJ1-2
TGCGCCAGCAGGACAACCGGGGAGCTGTTTTTT CASRTTGELFF TRBV10-2 - - TRBJ2-2
TGTGCCAGCAGGAGACTGGGGGGGGAGACCCAGTACTTC CASRRLGGETQYF TRBV2 - TRBD2 TRBJ2-5
TGTGCCAGCAGCACCTCCTCCCCAGGGGAGTATGGCTACACCTTC CASSTSSPGEYGYTF TRBV6-5 once - TRBJ1-2
TGTGCCAGCAGCTTAGTCCCGGGGGACACTGAAGCTTTCTTT CASSLVPGDTEAFF TRBV5-4 - - TRBJ1-1
TGTGCCAGCAGCGTATCTAGCGGGGGCAATGAGCAGTTCTTC CASSVSSGGNEQFF TRBV9 - TRBD2 TRBJ2-1
TGTGCCATCAGCCGCGGACAGGGTGAGTGGAACACTGAAGCTTTCTTT CAISRGQGEWNTEAFF TRBV10-3 - TRBD1 TRBJ1-1
TGTGCCAGCAGCCAGGGGGGGCTCTACGAGCAGTACTTC CASSQGGLYEQYF TRBV4-2 - - TRBJ2-7
TGTGCCAGCAGCCTTGGGACTGGGGAGACCCAGTACTTC CASSLGTGETQYF TRBV2 - - TRBJ2-5
TGTGCCAGCAGCTTTGGTAGCTTTCAGGGGACCGGGGAGCTGTTTTTT CASSFGSFQGTGELFF TRBV7-9 few - TRBJ2-2
TGTGCCAGCAGGGACAGGGGGCCTACAGGGGAGCTGTTTTTT CASRDRGPTGELFF TRBV6-1 - TRBD1 TRBJ2-2
TGTGCCAGCTCAACCGGGACAGCCTACGAGCAGTACTTC CASSTGTAYEQYF TRBV18 - TRBD1 TRBJ2-7
TGTGCCAGCAGCTTCGAACGGGACTCAAGGGAAAAACTGTTTTTT CASSFERDSREKLFF TRBV7-8 - - TRBJ1-4
TGTGCCAGCAGTTTAGGCGGGGGGCAGGGTTATGGCTACACCTTC CASSLGGGQGYGYTF TRBV27 - - TRBJ1-2